Below are 25 T cell receptor beta chains sequenced from a single sample in a study of CD8+ T cells in alopecia areata. Described treatment: oral pan-JAK inhibitor, 5-10 mg twice daily. Extracted RNA was reverse transcribed into cDNA, the sequencing template. The repertoire was sequenced with immunoSEQ multiplex PCR; TCRdb's copy has only in-frame clones and lacks some. This sample has some 150,000 clones, with around 83% found just once. Sequenced here: CD8+ T cells sorted from blood, sampled at week 4, from a patient treated with tofacitinib. The origin of the receptors is a human donor with alopecia areata.

The chain couples TRBV4-2 to TRBJ2-3; D remains ambiguous. Germline V CDR1 and CDR2: LGHNA, YNFKEQ. The CDR3 has 12 amino acids. V shed 5 bases and J shed 0 bases, with 3 bases lying between them. The CDR3 region is CASSGSTDTQYF. Written as DNA, the CDR3 is TGTGCCAGCAGCGGTAGCACAGATACGCAGTATTTT.

The gene calls are TRBV4-1 and TRBJ2-4; 10 bases match TRBD2. The germline gives CDR1 MGHRA, CDR2 YSYEKL. Losses at the gene ends were 2 bases for V and 7 bases for J; bases not matched to a gene: 8. The CDR3 contains 16 residues. The CDR3 loop reads CASSQLGEGLANIQYF. CDR3 in DNA: TGCGCCAGCAGCCAACTAGGAGAGGGACTAGCGAACATTCAGTACTTC.

The CDR3, as DNA: TGTGCCAGCAGCCCCGGGTCCGTATCTGGGGCCAACGTCCTGACTTTC. This translates into CASSPGSVSGANVLTF. The J gene is TRBJ2-6, the V gene TRBV5-8; D call uncertain. Trimming took 4 bases from V and 1 from J, leaving 12 bases between them. This CDR3 spans 16 amino acids. Germline CDR1 SGHTS, CDR2 YDEGEE.

This clone was seen a handful of times. The chain uses TRBV6-1 and TRBJ1-2; D is undetermined. CDR3 size: 13 residues. V was cut by 3 bases and J by 3 bases, with 8 bases left in between. Germline assignment: CDR1 MNHNS and CDR2 SASEGT. CDR3 sequence: CASSDGAYYGYTF. CDR3 in DNA: TGTGCCAGCAGTGATGGAGCCTACTATGGCTACACCTTC.

The J gene is TRBJ1-1, the V gene TRBV30, with no clear D. Trimming left V 4 bases short and J 4 bases short, with 10 bases between. The germline CDR1 and CDR2 sequences are GTSNPN and SVGIG (reference sequence). This CDR3 contains 12 residues. The CDR3 sequence is CAWKEGSTEAFF. CDR3 nucleotide sequence: TGTGCCTGGAAAGAGGGCTCCACTGAAGCTTTCTTT.

The rearrangement joins TRBV29-1 to TRBJ1-2; TRBD1 aligns across 12 bases. The CDR3 is 15 amino acids. J lost 6 bases, V lost 3 bases, and 8 bases had no gene match. Germline loops: CDR1 SQVTM, CDR2 ANQGSEA. The CDR3 bases are TGCAGCGTTGAGAATGGGACAGGGGGCGCGAATGGCTACACCTTC. Translated, it gives CSVENGTGGANGYTF.

V and J are TRBV5-4 and TRBJ2-2; D gene ambiguous. V shed 0 bases and J shed 6 bases, with 0 bases lying between them. Germline V gene data show CDR1 as SGHNT and CDR2 as YYREEE (reference sequence). The CDR3 has 11 amino acids. The CDR3 here is CASSLAGELFF. CDR3 in DNA: TGTGCCAGCAGCTTGGCCGGGGAGCTGTTTTTT.

In its sample, this clone was seen a few times. The V and J genes are TRBV11-2 and TRBJ2-5; D might be TRBD2 (6 bases). V was clipped by 5 bases and J by 3 bases, with 22 bases between them. Germline CDR1 is SGHAT and CDR2 is FQNNGV. The CDR3 runs 17 residues. The CDR3 region has the DNA TGTGCCAGCAGCCAGAGGGAAACCAGGGAGGATGAAGAGACCCAGTACTTC. Amino acid sequence: CASSQRETREDEETQYF.

The chain is built from TRBV7-9 and TRBJ2-7; weak D call: TRBD1 (5 bases). There are 15 residues in the CDR3. V gave up 5 bases and J gave up 3 bases, with 17 bases separating them. CDR1 and CDR2 (germline): SEHNR, FQNEAQ (reference sequence). The CDR3, as DNA: TGTGCCAGCAGCAAACTCCAGGGTGAAGGCTACGAGCAGTACTTC. This encodes CASSKLQGEGYEQYF.

The rearrangement joins TRBV9 to TRBJ1-1, with D possibly TRBD1 on 6 matching bases. Trimming stripped 10 bases from V and 12 bases from J, with 25 bases between. This CDR3 has 13 residues. Germline lookup yields CDR1 SGDLS and CDR2 YYNGEE. The CDR3 loop reads CAGSGTHDPRPFF. In nucleotides, the CDR3 is TGTGCCGGATCCGGGACACACGACCCGCGGCCTTTCTTT.

The J gene is TRBJ2-1, the V gene TRBV9; maybe TRBD1 (5 bases). Trimming removed 6 bases at V and 0 bases at J, with 13 bases between. Germline loops: CDR1 SGDLS, CDR2 YYNGEE. The CDR3 has 15 residues. CDR3 nucleotide sequence: TGTGCCAGCAACGGGCTCAGGGACTCCTACAATGAGCAGTTCTTC. Translating gives CASNGLRDSYNEQFF.

This chain links TRBV7-2 with TRBJ2-1; D remains ambiguous. The CDR3 has 14 amino acids. The germline gives CDR1 SGHTA, CDR2 FQGNSA. The germline V and J ends were trimmed by 1 base and 1 base, with 5 bases remaining between them. CDR3 DNA sequence: TGTGCCAGCAGCTTAGGAGGATCCTACAATGAGCAGTTCTTC. Translated: CASSLGGSYNEQFF.

The CDR3 bases are TGTGCCAGCAGTGAGAGCGGGGACAGGGTTTCCTACAATGAGCAGTTCTTC. It is translated as CASSESGDRVSYNEQFF. The chain joins TRBV2 to TRBJ2-1; 9 nucleotides line up with TRBD1. V dropped 3 bases and J dropped 1; count of bases not matched to a gene: 7. Germline loops: CDR1 SNHLY, CDR2 FYNNEI. There are 17 residues in the CDR3.

The V and J genes are TRBV7-8 and TRBJ1-1; D is uncertain. CDR3 length equals 12 residues. Germline V CDR1 and CDR2: SGHVS, FQNEAQ. V lost 5 bases to trimming and J lost 5 bases, with 9 bases between them. The CDR3 protein is CASSPYGTEAFF. CDR3 sequence (DNA): TGTGCCAGCAGCCCTTACGGGACTGAAGCTTTCTTT.

In DNA form, the CDR3 reads TGCAGCGTTACTAGCGGGCAGACCTACGAGCAGTACTTC. It yields the protein CSVTSGQTYEQYF. The V call is TRBV29-1, the J call TRBJ2-7, with 9 positions matching TRBD2. CDR1 and CDR2 from the germline V gene are SQVTM and ANQGSEA. V shed 5 bases, J shed 2 bases, and the junction held 4 bases outside the gene matches. The CDR3 is 13 residues long.

The chain combines TRBV6-1 with TRBJ1-1; D gene unclear. V lost 2 bases to trimming and J lost 2 bases, with 9 bases between them. The CDR3 extends over 14 amino acids. Germline V gene sequence: CDR1 MNHNS, CDR2 SASEGT. CDR3 sequence reads: CASSESRGNTEAFF. DNA for the CDR3: TGTGCCAGCAGTGAATCGAGAGGCAACACTGAAGCTTTCTTT.

About this clone itself: This sample includes further DNA sequences coding for the same CDR3. The V call is TRBV29-1, the J call TRBJ1-1; D is unclear. Germline lookup yields CDR1 SQVTM and CDR2 ANQGSEA. V gave up 4 bases and J gave up 0 bases, with 6 bases separating them. This CDR3 comprises 12 residues. CDR3 sequence reads: CSVGRMNTEAFF. CDR3 DNA sequence: TGCAGCGTTGGCCGGATGAACACTGAAGCTTTCTTT.

The chain has TRBV9 and TRBJ2-3, with D possibly being TRBD1 or TRBD2 (5 bases each). The V and J ends lost 4 bases and 1 base respectively, with 10 bases between them. CDR1 and CDR2 (germline): SGDLS, YYNGEE. The CDR3 has 14 residues. CDR3 nucleotides: TGTGCCAGCAGCCCCTGGGACGGCACAGATACGCAGTATTTT. Translating gives CASSPWDGTDTQYF. The whole variable domain, filled in from reference TRBV9 and TRBJ2-3, reads DSGVTQTPKHLITATGQRVTLRCSPRSGDLSVYWYQQSLDQGLQFLIQYYNGEERAKGNILERFSAQQFPDLHSELNLSSLELGDSALYFCASSPWDGTDTQYFGPGTRLTVL.

V and J are TRBV5-4 and TRBJ2-6; the D gene is possibly TRBD1 (6 bases). CDR1 SGHNT and CDR2 YYREEE come from the germline V gene (reference sequence). V lost 5 bases and J 2 bases, leaving 14 bases between the germline ends. This CDR3 region has 16 residues. DNA of the CDR3: TGTGCCAGCAGACCCCCGACAGGCCCTGGGGCCAACGTCCTGACTTTC. Translated: CASRPPTGPGANVLTF.

This clone appeared a few times. J is TRBJ2-7 and V is TRBV11-2, with a weak D call TRBD1 (5 bases). Per the germline V gene, CDR1 is SGHAT and CDR2 is FQNNGV. V was cut by 3 bases and J by 3 bases, with 9 bases left in between. The CDR3 totals 13 residues. In DNA, the CDR3 is TGTGCCAGCAGCTTTGGGCAGGGCTACGAGCAGTACTTC. Amino acid sequence: CASSFGQGYEQYF. Full variable domain (rest looked up from reference TRBV11-2 and TRBJ2-7): EAGVAQSPRYKIIEKRQSVAFWCNPISGHATLYWYQQILGQGPKLLIQFQNNGVVDDSQLPKDRFSAERLKGVDSTLKIQPAKLEDSAVYLCASSFGQGYEQYFGPGTRLTVT.

V and J are TRBV27 and TRBJ2-2; D may be TRBD1 or TRBD2 (5 bases each). V was pared by 4 bases and J by 0 bases, with 6 bases between. CDR3 size: 14 residues. Germline CDR1 and CDR2: MNHEY and SMNVEV (reference sequence). This chain's CDR3 is CASSSGPNTGELFF. DNA for the CDR3: TGTGCCAGCAGTTCGGGACCGAACACCGGGGAGCTGTTTTTT.

The chain couples TRBV27 to TRBJ2-7, with D uncertain. There are 14 residues in the CDR3. V was shortened by 2 bases and J by 1 base, with 9 bases between the two germline ends. Germline V gene sequence: CDR1 MNHEY, CDR2 SMNVEV (reference sequence). The CDR3 spells CASSLNGLSYEQYF. The CDR3 nucleotides are TGTGCCAGCAGTTTAAACGGCCTATCCTACGAGCAGTACTTC.

The rearrangement links TRBV14 to TRBJ2-3; perhaps TRBD2 as D (5 bases). Germline CDR1 reads SGHDN; CDR2 reads FVKESK. The CDR3 totals 15 residues. V was trimmed by 4 bases and J by 2 bases, leaving 13 bases between them. This chain's CDR3 is CASSLPGFYTDTQYF. In nucleotides, the CDR3 is TGTGCCAGCAGCCTCCCGGGATTTTACACAGATACGCAGTATTTT.

The rearrangement uses TRBV29-1 and TRBJ1-2; TRBD1 matches at 9 bases. With 5 bases clipped from V and 2 bases from J, the junction kept 12 bases outside the gene matches. CDR1 is SQVTM, CDR2 ANQGSEA, per germline. CDR3 length equals 16 residues. In DNA, the CDR3 is TGCAGCGTTTTTGCCTCCGGGACAGGGTACAACTATGGCTACACCTTC. The encoded protein is CSVFASGTGYNYGYTF.

The chain couples TRBV29-1 to TRBJ2-1; D gene ambiguous. In germline, CDR1 is SQVTM, CDR2 ANQGSEA. The CDR3 is 13 amino acids. Trimming removed 4 bases at V and 4 bases at J, with 11 bases between. Written as DNA, the CDR3 is TGCAGCGTTGTGGCGGCTATTTACAATGAGCAGTTCTTC. This codes for CSVVAAIYNEQFF.